This T cell receptor beta chain comes out of a study of blood T cells in healthy people across ages. Primers used in a second PCR of roughly 6 to 11 cycles were a sample-barcoded 5' primer and a J-beta primer mix. TCRdb redid the calling of the 5' RACE reads with MiXCR, one entry per CDR3 protein. The sample has about 680,000 distinct CDR3 sequences, around half seen once. This clonotype has only a few counts. Germline loops: CDR1 DFQATT, CDR2 SNEGSKA (reference sequence). V lost 6 bases and J lost 2; bases outside the gene matches: 8. CDR3 length: 16 amino acids. Sequencing was performed on blood. The TCR comes from a woman aged 60 to 75 in good health. The V and J genes are TRBV20-1 and TRBJ2-6, with 9 bases that match TRBD1. In DNA, the CDR3 is TGCAGTGCCCACAGGGGGCGGAATGCTGGGGCCAACGTCCTGACTTTC. Translating gives CSAHRGRNAGANVLTF.